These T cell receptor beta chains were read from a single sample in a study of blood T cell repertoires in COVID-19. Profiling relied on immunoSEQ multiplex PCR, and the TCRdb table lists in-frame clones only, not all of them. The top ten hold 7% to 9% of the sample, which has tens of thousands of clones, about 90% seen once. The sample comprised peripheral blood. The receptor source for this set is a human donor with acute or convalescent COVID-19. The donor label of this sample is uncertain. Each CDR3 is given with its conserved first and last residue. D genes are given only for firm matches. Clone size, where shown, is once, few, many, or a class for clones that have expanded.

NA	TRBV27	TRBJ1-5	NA	CASANFNQPQHF	TGTGCCAGCGCGAACTTCAATCAGCCCCAGCATTTT
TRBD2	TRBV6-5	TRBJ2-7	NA	CVAGTSGGDAYEQYF	TGTGTCGCCGGGACTAGCGGGGGGGACGCCTACGAGCAGTACTTC
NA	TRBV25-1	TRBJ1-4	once	CASSPPRATNEKLFF	TGTGCCAGCAGCCCCCCGCGGGCAACTAATGAAAAACTGTTTTTT
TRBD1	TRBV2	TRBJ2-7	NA	CASSDRQGGYEQYF	TGTGCCAGCAGTGACCGACAGGGGGGCTACGAGCAGTACTTC
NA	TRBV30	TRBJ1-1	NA	CAWGTGLNTEAFF	TGTGCCTGGGGTACAGGGCTGAACACTGAAGCTTTCTTT
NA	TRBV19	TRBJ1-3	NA	CASMASGGSGNTIYF	TGTGCCAGTATGGCCTCAGGAGGCTCTGGAAACACCATATATTTT
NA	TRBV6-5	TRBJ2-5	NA	CASSYSLGYQETQYF	TGTGCCAGCAGTTACTCCCTCGGGTACCAAGAGACCCAGTACTTC
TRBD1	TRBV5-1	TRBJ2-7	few	CASSLGQGPYEQYF	TGCGCCAGCAGCTTGGGACAGGGTCCCTACGAGCAGTACTTC
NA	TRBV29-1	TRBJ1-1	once	CSVEQATNTEAFF	TGCAGCGTTGAACAGGCTACGAACACTGAAGCTTTCTTT
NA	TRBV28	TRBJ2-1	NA	CASSAPGTVSYNEQFF	TGTGCCAGCAGTGCACCCGGGACTGTGTCCTACAATGAGCAGTTCTTC
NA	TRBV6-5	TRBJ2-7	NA	CASRPPGISYEQYF	TGTGCCAGCAGACCCCCCGGGATCTCCTACGAGCAGTACTTC
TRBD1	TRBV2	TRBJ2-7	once	CASSEGQGRYEQYF	TGTGCCAGCAGTGAAGGACAGGGACGCTACGAGCAGTACTTC
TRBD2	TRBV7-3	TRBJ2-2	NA	CASSLIAGGTGELFF	TGTGCCAGCAGCTTAATAGCGGGGGGCACCGGGGAGCTGTTTTTT
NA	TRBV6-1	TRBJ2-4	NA	CASSRLGQGQNIQYF	TGTGCCAGCAGTCGGTTGGGGCAGGGGCAAAACATTCAGTACTTC
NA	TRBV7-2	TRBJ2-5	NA	CASSLSEETQYF	TGTGCCAGCAGCTTATCTGAGGAGACCCAGTACTTC
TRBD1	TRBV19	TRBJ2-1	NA	CASSPGTGGIEQFF	TGTGCCAGTAGCCCCGGGACAGGGGGGATTGAGCAGTTCTTC
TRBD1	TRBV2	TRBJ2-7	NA	CASSLTGGYEQYF	TGTGCCAGCAGTCTGACAGGGGGGTACGAGCAGTACTTC
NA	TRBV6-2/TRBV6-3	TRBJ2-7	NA	CASSFVFSYEQYF	TGTGCCAGCAGTTTCGTTTTCTCCTACGAGCAGTACTTC
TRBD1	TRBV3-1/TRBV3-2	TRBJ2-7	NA	CASSQYRGQKYSEQYF	TGTGCCAGCAGCCAATACAGGGGACAAAAATATTCCGAGCAGTACTTC
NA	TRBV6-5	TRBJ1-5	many	CASSPYSNQPQHF	TGTGCCAGCAGTCCGTATAGCAATCAGCCCCAGCATTTT
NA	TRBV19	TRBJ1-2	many	CASSISPDYGYTF	TGTGCCAGTAGTATATCCCCCGACTATGGCTACACCTTC
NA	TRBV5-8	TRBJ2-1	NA	CASSLLLHSSPYRLTEQFF	TGTGCCAGCAGCTTGCTGCTTCACTCTTCACCCTACCGCCTCACTGAGCAGTTCTTC
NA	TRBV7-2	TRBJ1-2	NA	CASSPPGTQGYYGYTF	TGTGCCAGCAGCCCCCCCGGGACCCAGGGGTACTATGGCTACACCTTC
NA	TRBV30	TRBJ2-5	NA	CAWAVDSTQETQYF	TGTGCCTGGGCCGTGGACAGCACTCAAGAGACCCAGTACTTC
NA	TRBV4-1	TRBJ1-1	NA	CASSLRGRVNTEAFF	TGCGCCAGCAGCTTGCGAGGTCGGGTGAACACTGAAGCTTTCTTT
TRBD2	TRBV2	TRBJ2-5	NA	CASKASGGAIHETQYF	TGTGCCAGCAAGGCTAGCGGGGGGGCCATTCATGAGACCCAGTACTTC
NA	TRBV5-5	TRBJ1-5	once	CASSLASQPSNQPQHF	TGTGCCAGCAGCTTGGCCAGTCAACCTAGCAATCAGCCCCAGCATTTT
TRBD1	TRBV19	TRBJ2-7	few	CASSIERGRKNEQYF	TGTGCCAGTAGTATTGAAAGGGGGCGCAAGAACGAGCAGTACTTC
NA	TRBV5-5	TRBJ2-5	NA	CASSPQQETQYF	TGTGCCAGCAGCCCACAGCAAGAGACCCAGTACTTC
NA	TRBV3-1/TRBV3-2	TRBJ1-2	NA	CASSQEYGRNYGYTF	TGTGCCAGCAGCCAAGAATACGGTCGGAACTATGGCTACACCTTC
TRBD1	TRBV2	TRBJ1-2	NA	CASRGDSRYGYTF	TGTGCCAGCAGAGGGGACAGTCGCTATGGCTACACCTTC
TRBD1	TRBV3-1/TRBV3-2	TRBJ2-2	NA	CASSQRQGKTGELFF	TGTGCCAGCAGCCAGAGACAGGGGAAGACCGGGGAGCTGTTTTTT
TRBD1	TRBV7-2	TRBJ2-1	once	CASSLFSGQGAYNEQFF	TGTGCCAGCAGCTTATTTTCTGGACAGGGAGCCTACAATGAGCAGTTCTTC
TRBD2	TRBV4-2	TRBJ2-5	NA	CASSPSGGGNQETQYF	TGTGCCAGCAGCCCGTCCGGCGGGGGGAATCAAGAGACCCAGTACTTC
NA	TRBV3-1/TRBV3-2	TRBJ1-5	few	CASGGGTHSNQPQHF	TGTGCCAGCGGCGGGGGGACACATAGCAATCAGCCCCAGCATTTT
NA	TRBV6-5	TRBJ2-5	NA	CASSLQRETQYF	TGTGCCAGCAGTCTTCAGCGGGAGACCCAGTACTTC
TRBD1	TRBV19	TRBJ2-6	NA	CASRRGQGGYSGANVLTF	TGTGCCAGCCGGAGGGGACAGGGGGGTTACTCTGGGGCCAACGTCCTGACTTTC
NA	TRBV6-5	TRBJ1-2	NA	CASGAGGPGYTF	TGTGCCAGCGGAGCCGGGGGGCCCGGCTACACCTTC
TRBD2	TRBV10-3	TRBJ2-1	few	CAIAGGGAWNEQFF	TGTGCCATCGCTGGCGGGGGGGCTTGGAATGAGCAGTTCTTC
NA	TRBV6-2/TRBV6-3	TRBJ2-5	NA	CASSYGSGYHQETQYF	TGTGCCAGCAGTTACGGTTCAGGGTATCACCAAGAGACCCAGTACTTC
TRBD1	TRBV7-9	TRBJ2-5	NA	CASSPGQGQETQYF	TGTGCCAGCAGCCCCGGACAGGGTCAAGAGACCCAGTACTTC
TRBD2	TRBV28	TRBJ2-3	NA	CASSLLLAGNPTDTQYF	TGTGCCAGCAGTTTACTACTAGCGGGCAACCCCACAGATACGCAGTATTTT
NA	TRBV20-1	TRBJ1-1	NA	CSASPPGFSRAFF	TGCAGTGCTAGTCCCCCAGGGTTCAGTCGGGCTTTCTTT
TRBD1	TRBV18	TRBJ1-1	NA	CASSPTAGGLKPEAFF	TGTGCCAGCTCACCAACCGCAGGGGGTCTGAAGCCTGAAGCTTTCTTT
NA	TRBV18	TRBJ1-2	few	CASSPTGLNYGYTF	TGTGCCAGCTCACCCACAGGGCTTAACTATGGCTACACCTTC
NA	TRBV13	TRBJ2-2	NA	CASSLEAGANTGELFF	TGTGCCAGCAGCTTAGAAGCAGGGGCGAACACCGGGGAGCTGTTTTTT
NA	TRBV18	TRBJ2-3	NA	CASSPPSRGRTDTQYF	TGTGCCAGCTCACCACCCTCCAGGGGCAGGACAGATACGCAGTATTTT
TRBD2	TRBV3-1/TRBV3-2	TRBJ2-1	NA	CASSQDAGGGYNEQFF	TGTGCCAGCAGCCAAGACGCGGGGGGGGGTTACAATGAGCAGTTCTTC
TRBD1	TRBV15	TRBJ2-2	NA	CATARDRGTGELFF	TGTGCCACCGCCAGGGACAGGGGCACCGGGGAGCTGTTTTTT
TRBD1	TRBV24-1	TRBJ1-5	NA	CATSDPQGGGNQPQHF	TGTGCCACCAGTGATCCACAGGGGGGAGGCAATCAGCCCCAGCATTTT